The 4 T cell receptor beta chains given below trace back to one sample, sequenced in a study of T cells in Graves' hyperthyroidism and ophthalmopathy. Authors of the study amplified TCR beta CDR3 regions from RNA transcripts. HTBI primers were the set used in a first-round RT-PCR of the TCR CDR3. Each CDR3 protein is one row after TCRdb ran MiXCR on the multiplex PCR reads. The sample consists of around 600,000 distinct CDR3 sequences, roughly 45% of them appearing once. Sequenced input: peripheral blood or thyroid tissue (not recorded which). These TCRs come from an adult man with Graves' disease, either hyperthyroidism or ophthalmopathy (not recorded which).

The CDR3 DNA is TGTGCCAGCGTTAAGGACGGAAATTCACCCCTCCACTTT. Translating it yields CASVKDGNSPLHF. The chain couples TRBV2 to TRBJ1-6; D remains unclear. Looked up from germline, CDR1 is SNHLY and CDR2 is FYNNEI. This CDR3 has 13 residues. Trimming shortened V by 8 bases and J by 7 bases, and 12 bases separated the two germline ends.

Concerning this clonotype itself: A junction boundary mismatches the germline segment, possibly from a read error. This chain joins TRBV29-1 and TRBJ1-2; possibly TRBD1 for D (5 bases). Germline CDR1 is SQVTM and CDR2 is ANQGSEA. The CDR3 is made up of 14 amino acids. The chain's CDR3 is CSGTMKDSNYGHTF. The CDR3 coding sequence is TGCAGCGGGACAATGAAAGACAGTAACTATGGCCACACCTTC.

The chain is built from TRBV7-9 and TRBJ1-2, with D possibly matching TRBD1 (6 bases). V lost 1 base, J lost 2 bases, and 14 bases lay in between. CDR3 length equals 16 residues. Germline CDR1 reads SEHNR; CDR2 reads FQNEAQ (reference sequence). In DNA, the CDR3 is TGTGCCAGCAGCTTAGTCGGGACACCCTTAAACTATGGCTACACCTTC. It translates to CASSLVGTPLNYGYTF.

With respect to this clonotype: An end of the junction differs from the germline gene, which may be a read error. The chain recombines TRBV2 with TRBJ2-7; the D is unclear. Germline CDR1 is SNHLY and CDR2 is FYNNEI. The CDR3 loop spans 12 amino acids. DNA of the CDR3: TGTGTCAGCAGTTCCGGACCCTACGAGCAGTACTTC. Its translation is CVSSSGPYEQYF.